This record looks at one T cell receptor (beta chain) sequence and its context. Method: immunoSEQ multiplex PCR; TCRdb's copy keeps in-frame clones and lacks some. The table records 100,000 to 150,000 clones, roughly nine tenths of them present only once. Germline assignment: CDR1 SEHNR and CDR2 FQNEAQ (reference sequence). CDR3 length equals 14 residues. The V end was cut by 5 bases, the J end by 2 bases, with 12 bases between. This entry comes from a study of T cell responses to AZD1222 COVID-19 vaccine. Turning to the study itself: Second-dose intervals near 4 or 12 weeks were combined.

This TCR derives from an adult in good health. J is TRBJ1-2 and V is TRBV7-9, with D perhaps matching TRBD1 (5 bases). The source was peripheral blood, collected on day 0 of AZD1222 vaccination. The CDR3 is CASSPPTVNYGYTF. Written as DNA, the CDR3 is TGTGCCAGCAGCCCCCCGACAGTAAACTATGGCTACACCTTC.